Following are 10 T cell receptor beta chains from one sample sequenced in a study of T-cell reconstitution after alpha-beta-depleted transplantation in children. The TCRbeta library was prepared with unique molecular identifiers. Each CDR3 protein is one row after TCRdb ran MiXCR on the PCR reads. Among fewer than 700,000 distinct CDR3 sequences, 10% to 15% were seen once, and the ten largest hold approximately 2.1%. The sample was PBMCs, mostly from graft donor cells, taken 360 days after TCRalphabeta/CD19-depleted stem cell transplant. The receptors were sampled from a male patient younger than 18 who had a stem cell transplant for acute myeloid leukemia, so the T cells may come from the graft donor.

The CDR3 DNA reads TGTGCCAGCAGCTTAGCATCGATCGTTTACGAGCAGTACTTC. Protein product: CASSLASIVYEQYF. The chain employs TRBV7-9 and TRBJ2-7; D call uncertain. Trimming left V 0 bases short and J 4 bases short, with 10 bases between. Germline V gives CDR1 SEHNR, CDR2 FQNEAQ (reference sequence). CDR3 length equals 14 residues.

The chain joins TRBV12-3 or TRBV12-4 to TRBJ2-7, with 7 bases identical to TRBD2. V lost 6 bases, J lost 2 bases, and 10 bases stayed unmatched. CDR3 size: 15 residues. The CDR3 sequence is CASSPELGLAYEQYF. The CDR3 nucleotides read TGTGCCAGCAGCCCAGAGCTAGGACTAGCCTACGAGCAGTACTTC.

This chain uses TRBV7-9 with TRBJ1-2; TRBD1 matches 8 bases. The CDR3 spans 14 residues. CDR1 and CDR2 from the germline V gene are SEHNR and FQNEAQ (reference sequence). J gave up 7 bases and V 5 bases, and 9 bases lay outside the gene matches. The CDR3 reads CASSPPGTGAGYTF. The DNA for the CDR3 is TGTGCCAGCAGCCCCCCCGGGACAGGCGCTGGCTACACCTTC.

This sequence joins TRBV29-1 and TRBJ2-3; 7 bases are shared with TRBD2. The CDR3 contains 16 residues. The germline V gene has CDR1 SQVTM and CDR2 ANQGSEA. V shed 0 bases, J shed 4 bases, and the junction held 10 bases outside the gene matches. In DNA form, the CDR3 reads TGCAGCGTTGAAGACTTCCGGGGCGGGAGCGCAGATACGCAGTATTTT. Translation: CSVEDFRGGSADTQYF.

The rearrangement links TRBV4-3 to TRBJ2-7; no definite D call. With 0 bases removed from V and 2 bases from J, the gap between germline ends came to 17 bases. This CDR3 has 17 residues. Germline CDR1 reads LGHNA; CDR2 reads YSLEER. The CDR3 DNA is TGCGCCAGCAGCCAAGATTCGGCGGCCGACGTTCCCTACGAGCAGTACTTC. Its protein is CASSQDSAADVPYEQYF.

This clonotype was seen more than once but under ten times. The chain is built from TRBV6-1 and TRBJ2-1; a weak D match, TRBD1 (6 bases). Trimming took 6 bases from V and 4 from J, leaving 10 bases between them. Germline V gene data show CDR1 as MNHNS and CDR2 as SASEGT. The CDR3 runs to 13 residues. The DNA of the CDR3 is TGTGCCAGCAGGGACAGCCCATACAATGAGCAGTTCTTC. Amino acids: CASRDSPYNEQFF.

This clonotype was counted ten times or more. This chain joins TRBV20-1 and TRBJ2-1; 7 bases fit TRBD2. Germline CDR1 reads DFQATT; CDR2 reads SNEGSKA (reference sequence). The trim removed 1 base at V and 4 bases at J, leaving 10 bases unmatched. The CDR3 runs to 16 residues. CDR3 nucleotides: TGCAGTGCTAGAGTTGGCGGGAGAAGGCCATACAATGAGCAGTTCTTC. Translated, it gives CSARVGGRRPYNEQFF.

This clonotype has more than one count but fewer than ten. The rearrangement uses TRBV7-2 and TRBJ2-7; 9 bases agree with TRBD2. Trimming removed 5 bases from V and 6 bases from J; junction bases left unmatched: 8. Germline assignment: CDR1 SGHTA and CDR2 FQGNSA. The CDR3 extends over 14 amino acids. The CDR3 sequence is CASSPIAGVGEQYF. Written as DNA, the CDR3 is TGTGCCAGCAGCCCCATAGCGGGAGTCGGCGAGCAGTACTTC.

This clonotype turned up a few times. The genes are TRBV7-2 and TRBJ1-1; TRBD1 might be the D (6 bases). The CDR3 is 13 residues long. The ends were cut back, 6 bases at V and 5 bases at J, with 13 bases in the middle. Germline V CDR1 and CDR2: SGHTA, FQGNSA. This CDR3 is CASRVTGWTEAFF. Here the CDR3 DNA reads TGTGCCAGCAGAGTTACAGGGTGGACTGAAGCTTTCTTT.

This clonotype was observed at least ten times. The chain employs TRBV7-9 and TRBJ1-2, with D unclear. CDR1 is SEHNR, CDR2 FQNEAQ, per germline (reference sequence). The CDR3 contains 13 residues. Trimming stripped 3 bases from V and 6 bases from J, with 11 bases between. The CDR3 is CASSFRRQHGYTF. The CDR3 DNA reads TGTGCCAGCAGCTTTCGAAGGCAGCATGGCTACACCTTC. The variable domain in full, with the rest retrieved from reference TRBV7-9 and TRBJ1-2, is DTGVSQNPRHKITKRGQNVTFRCDPISEHNRLYWYRQTLGQGPEFLTYFQNEAQLEKSRLLSDRFSAERPKGSFSTLEIQRTEQGDSAMYLCASSFRRQHGYTFGSGTRLTVV.